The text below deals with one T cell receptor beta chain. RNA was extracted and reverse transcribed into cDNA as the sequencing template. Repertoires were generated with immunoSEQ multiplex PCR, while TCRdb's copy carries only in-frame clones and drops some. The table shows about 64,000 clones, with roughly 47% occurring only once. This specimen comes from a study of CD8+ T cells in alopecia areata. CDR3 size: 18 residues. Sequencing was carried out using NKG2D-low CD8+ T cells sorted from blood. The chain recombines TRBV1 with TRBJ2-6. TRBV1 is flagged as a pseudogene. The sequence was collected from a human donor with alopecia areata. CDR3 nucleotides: TGCACCAGCAGACCGGATTGTTGTGCACAAAGTCGGGCCAACGTCCTGACTTTC. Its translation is CTSRPDCCAQSRANVLTF.